Listed below are T cell receptor beta chains from one sample, sequenced in a study of blood T cell repertoires in COVID-19. Method: immunoSEQ multiplex PCR; TCRdb's copy keeps in-frame clones and lacks some. The top ten hold about 1.2% of the sample, which has under 95,000 clones, roughly 86% seen once. Sequencing was performed on peripheral blood. These receptors were taken from a woman of 80 years or more with acute or convalescent COVID-19. The CDR3 runs from the conserved cysteine through the conserved F or W. A D gene is named only where the DNA matches it firmly. Expanded clones are given a class, and other clones once, few, many or no size at all.

j_call	v_call	clone_size	d_call	cdr3_nt	cdr3_aa
TRBJ2-1	TRBV7-9	NA	TRBD1	TGTGCCAGCAGCCGGGACAGGGGCCAATTCTTC	CASSRDRGQFF
TRBJ2-1	TRBV5-1	NA	TRBD1	TGCGCCAGCCAGGACAGGCAGACCTTCAATGAGCAGTTCTTC	CASQDRQTFNEQFF
TRBJ2-6	TRBV7-8	NA	NA	TGTGCCAGCAGCCCCTTCCCAGGCCGAGGACAGAGTTCCTCTGGGGCCAACGTCCTGACTTTC	CASSPFPGRGQSSSGANVLTF
TRBJ1-3	TRBV7-2	once	TRBD1	TGTGCCAGCAGCACGACAGGGGGTGGAAACACCATATATTTT	CASSTTGGGNTIYF
TRBJ1-2	TRBV6-5	NA	NA	TGTGGCAGCTGGGACGGAGGGGCCTACTATGGCTACACCTTC	CGSWDGGAYYGYTF
TRBJ2-3	TRBV27	NA	TRBD2	TGTGCCAGCAGTCCACTAGCGGGGCGCACAGATACGCAGTATTTT	CASSPLAGRTDTQYF
TRBJ2-7	TRBV6-6	NA	NA	TGTGCCACCGGAGGACAGCCATCCTACGAGCAGTACTTC	CATGGQPSYEQYF
TRBJ2-2	TRBV3-1/TRBV3-2	NA	NA	TGTGCCAGCAGCCCCCCCGGGGTGGCCGGGGAGCTGTTTTTT	CASSPPGVAGELFF
TRBJ1-2	TRBV28	few	NA	TGTGCCAGCAGTTTACCCGCCGGTGGCTACACCTTC	CASSLPAGGYTF
TRBJ2-1	TRBV6-5	NA	TRBD2	TGTGCCGGGGGGGAAACCTACAATGAGCAGTTCTTC	CAGGETYNEQFF
TRBJ2-1	TRBV12-5	NA	TRBD1	TGTGCTAGTGGTTCCGGAAGGACAGGGGTTCCCAATGAGCAGTTCTTC	CASGSGRTGVPNEQFF
TRBJ1-2	TRBV2	NA	TRBD1	TGTGCCAGCAGTGGGACAGGGGATGGCTACACCTTC	CASSGTGDGYTF
TRBJ1-4	TRBV9	NA	TRBD1	TGTGCCAGCAGCGTAGGGGACAGCGGGGAAAAACTGTTTTTT	CASSVGDSGEKLFF
TRBJ1-2	TRBV5-4	NA	TRBD1	TGTGCCAGCAGCTCTGGGACAGGGCATGGCTACACCTTC	CASSSGTGHGYTF
TRBJ2-7	TRBV28	once	NA	TGTGCCAGCAGCCCTCCGTCCCCCTACGAGCAGTACTTC	CASSPPSPYEQYF
TRBJ2-5	TRBV28	NA	NA	TGTGCCAGCAGTTTAGGGGTAACCTCGGGGTTGCGAGAGACCCAGTACTTC	CASSLGVTSGLRETQYF
TRBJ2-7	TRBV11-2	NA	NA	TGTGCCAGCAGCCGAGAACCTAACGAGCAGTACTTC	CASSREPNEQYF
TRBJ2-5	TRBV12-3/TRBV12-4	NA	TRBD1	TGTGCCAGCAGCCTGGGACAGCAAGAGACCCAGTACTTC	CASSLGQQETQYF
TRBJ2-3	TRBV11-3	NA	NA	TGTGCCAGCAGCTCGGGGAGGGTTGGGGGGCCAGCAGATACGCAGTATTTT	CASSSGRVGGPADTQYF
TRBJ2-1	TRBV2	NA	NA	TGTGCCAGTAGTGGGGGACTCCTCCGAATTGAGCAGTTCTTC	CASSGGLLRIEQFF
TRBJ1-1	TRBV9	few	TRBD1	TGTGCCAGCAGCGCCCGACAGGGGCCGAACACTGAAGCTTTCTTT	CASSARQGPNTEAFF
TRBJ2-3	TRBV19	NA	TRBD2	TGTGCTGTTAATGACGGGGGGTTCACAGATACGCAGTATTTT	CAVNDGGFTDTQYF
TRBJ1-5	TRBV5-8	NA	NA	TGTGCCAGCAGCCGGGACAACATGAGCAATCAGCCCCAGCATTTT	CASSRDNMSNQPQHF
TRBJ2-3	TRBV28	NA	TRBD2	TGTGCCAGCAGTCCTAGCGGGAGGGCTAGCACAGATACGCAGTATTTT	CASSPSGRASTDTQYF
TRBJ2-2	TRBV28	NA	NA	TGTGCCAGCAGCCCCCACTCGATTCCCGGGGAGCTGTTTTTT	CASSPHSIPGELFF
TRBJ2-7	TRBV3-1/TRBV3-2	NA	NA	TGTGCCAGCAGTCAAACACCCGACGAGCAGTACTTC	CASSQTPDEQYF
TRBJ2-5	TRBV7-6	once	TRBD1	TGTGCCAGCAGCGGGGACAGAGAGACCCAGTACTTC	CASSGDRETQYF
TRBJ1-5	TRBV5-4	NA	NA	TGTGCCAGCAGCTCACAGGGTACGGATCAGCCCCAGCATTTT	CASSSQGTDQPQHF
TRBJ1-5	TRBV21-1	NA	NA	TGTGCCAGCAGCAAAGTTGGGGGCGGATTTTCGGCCAATCAGCCCCAGCATTTT	CASSKVGGGFSANQPQHF
TRBJ2-1	TRBV18	NA	NA	TGTGCCAGCTCACCGCCTCCGGGATCCAATGAGCAGTTCTTC	CASSPPPGSNEQFF
TRBJ1-5	TRBV27	NA	NA	TGTGCCACCGCAGGGAATAGCAATCAGCCCCAGCATTTT	CATAGNSNQPQHF
TRBJ2-7	TRBV5-1	NA	TRBD2	TGCGCCAGCAGCTTGTATGGACTAGCGGGGCAGGAACACGAGCAGTACTTC	CASSLYGLAGQEHEQYF
TRBJ1-1	TRBV12-3/TRBV12-4	NA	TRBD1	TGTGCCAGCAGTCCTAGGACAGGGACTGAAGCTTTCTTT	CASSPRTGTEAFF
TRBJ2-1	TRBV7-3	NA	TRBD1	TGTGCCAGCAGCTTTGGGGCAGGGGGCTCCAATGAGCAGTTCTTC	CASSFGAGGSNEQFF
TRBJ2-1	TRBV5-1	NA	NA	TGCGCCAGCAGCACTACTTCGGACAGATACAATGAGCAGTTCTTC	CASSTTSDRYNEQFF
TRBJ2-4	TRBV20-1	NA	NA	TGCAGTGCTAGAGGGGCAGACATTCAGTACTTC	CSARGADIQYF
TRBJ2-7	TRBV29-1	NA	TRBD1	TGCAGCGTTGCAGGACAGGTTTACGAGCAGTACTTC	CSVAGQVYEQYF
TRBJ1-3	TRBV4-1	once	NA	TGCGCCAGCAGCCAAGTTGTGGCCTCTGGAAACACCATATATTTT	CASSQVVASGNTIYF
TRBJ1-1	TRBV5-1	NA	NA	TGCGCCAGCAGCCCCCTTGCGACGGGGGACACTGAAGCTTTCTTT	CASSPLATGDTEAFF
TRBJ2-5	TRBV10-2	NA	TRBD2	TGCGCCAGCAGCGTACTAGCGGGGGGCCAGGGAGTCGAGACCCAGTACTTC	CASSVLAGGQGVETQYF
TRBJ1-2	TRBV28	NA	NA	TGTGCCAGCAGCCGTAACTATGGCTACACCTTC	CASSRNYGYTF
TRBJ2-5	TRBV2	NA	TRBD1	TGTGCCAGCAGTGAAGCGTCTAGGGGGCTGGGGGAGACCCAGTACTTC	CASSEASRGLGETQYF
TRBJ2-3	TRBV28	NA	TRBD2	TGTGCCAGCAGTCCGGGACTAGCGACAGATACGCAGTATTTT	CASSPGLATDTQYF
TRBJ2-5	TRBV12-3/TRBV12-4	NA	NA	TGTGCCAGCAGTTCCTCCCCAGAGACCCAGTACTTC	CASSSSPETQYF
TRBJ1-6	TRBV18	NA	NA	TGTGCCAGCTCACCACCGGGCCCTGGGCCCCTCCACTTT	CASSPPGPGPLHF
TRBJ2-1	TRBV6-6	NA	NA	TGTGCCAGCAGTTATTCTACAGGGGAGGTGTTCTTC	CASSYSTGEVFF
TRBJ2-3	TRBV5-5	NA	NA	TGTGCCAGCAGCTTTCGGGTCGCGCCCCCAGATACGCAGTATTTT	CASSFRVAPPDTQYF
TRBJ2-2	TRBV5-1	NA	TRBD2	TGCGCCAGCAGCTCCAGCGGGGGTACCGGGGAGCTGTTTTTT	CASSSSGGTGELFF
TRBJ1-1	TRBV12-3/TRBV12-4	NA	NA	TGTGCCAGCCGGGGGGCCAACACTGAAGCTTTCTTT	CASRGANTEAFF
TRBJ2-5	TRBV21-1	NA	NA	TGTGCCAGCAGCAACGGGCGCGGGGGTAGTGGAGAGACCCAGTACTTC	CASSNGRGGSGETQYF
TRBJ2-1	TRBV7-2	NA	TRBD2	TGTGCCAGCAGCTTAATAGCGGGGGGGTACAATGAGCAGTTCTTC	CASSLIAGGYNEQFF
TRBJ2-5	TRBV15	NA	TRBD1	TGTGCCACTCGTCAGGGTCGGACAGGGAACTCGGAGACCCAGTACTTC	CATRQGRTGNSETQYF
TRBJ2-7	TRBV9	NA	TRBD1	TGTGCCAGCAGCAGTAGGGACAGTCCCTCCTACGAGCAGTACTTC	CASSSRDSPSYEQYF
TRBJ1-2	TRBV7-3	NA	NA	TGTGCCAGCAGCTTAACCGGTTCCTATGGCTACACCTTC	CASSLTGSYGYTF
TRBJ2-3	TRBV7-9	NA	TRBD2	TGTGCCAGCAGCTTGACTAGCGGGACCTCAGATACGCAGTATTTT	CASSLTSGTSDTQYF
TRBJ1-4	TRBV6-5	NA	NA	TGTGCCAGCAGTTACTCGGGCGCAACGGGGGATGAAAAACTGTTTTTT	CASSYSGATGDEKLFF
TRBJ2-2	TRBV12-3/TRBV12-4	NA	NA	TGTGCCAGCAGTTTCGGGGGCGGGGAGCTGTTTTTT	CASSFGGGELFF
TRBJ1-2	TRBV3-1/TRBV3-2	once	TRBD1	TGTGCCAGCAGCTCAACAGGGGCTGATGGCTACACCTTC	CASSSTGADGYTF
TRBJ1-1	TRBV20-1	few	NA	TGCAGTGCTAGAGAGTCGACTGAAGCTTTCTTT	CSARESTEAFF